The 27 T cell receptor beta chains reported below all come from one sample, sequenced in a study of blood T cells in healthy people across ages. With a J-beta primer mix and a sample-barcoded 5' primer, a second PCR ran roughly 6 to 11 cycles. TCRdb itself ran the 5' RACE reads through MiXCR, one entry per CDR3 protein. The sample lists around 990,000 distinct CDR3 sequences; roughly two fifths were seen once. Sequenced material: blood. The receptors shown here come from a man in his late teens or twenties in good health.

The table lists this clonotype with a few counts. The rearrangement uses TRBV9 and TRBJ2-7; the D gene is possibly TRBD1 (6 bases). The end of the DNA aligns better with TRBJ2-5, so the J call may be wrong. The CDR3 contains 14 residues. Germline values: CDR1 SGDLS, CDR2 YYNGEE. CDR3 bases: TGTGCCAGCAGCTTAACAGGGAGCCGAGAGACCCAGTACTTC. Its translation: CASSLTGSRETQYF.

J is TRBJ1-1 and V is TRBV6-5, with TRBD1 identical over 7 bases. Germline assignment: CDR1 MNHEY and CDR2 SVGAGI. With 0 bases clipped from V and 0 bases from J, the junction kept 4 bases outside the gene matches. The CDR3 runs to 16 residues. This chain's CDR3 is CASSYSGGSMNTEAFF. The DNA for the CDR3 is TGTGCCAGCAGTTACTCAGGGGGCTCGATGAACACTGAAGCTTTCTTT.

This clonotype was seen only a few times. V and J are TRBV10-3 and TRBJ1-2; D call uncertain. Trimming removed 0 bases from V and 5 bases from J, with 7 bases in between. CDR1 is ENHRY and CDR2 is SYGVKD in the germline V gene. This CDR3 contains 13 residues. CDR3 amino acids: CAISESTTYGYTF. In DNA form, the CDR3 reads TGTGCCATCAGTGAGTCGACTACATATGGCTACACCTTC.

Of note for this clonotype: One end of the junction does not line up with germline, which may come from a read error. This chain uses TRBV4-2 with TRBJ2-7; no definite D call. The CDR3 covers 13 residues. Germline V CDR1 and CDR2: LGHNA, YNFKEQ. The CDR3 here is CTSSQDLNYEQYF. The CDR3 DNA is TGTACCAGCAGCCAAGATCTAAACTACGAGCAGTACTTC.

This clonotype showed up just a few times. This chain joins TRBV12-3 or TRBV12-4 and TRBJ1-2; a possible D gene is TRBD1 (5 bases). V gave up 7 bases and J gave up 5 bases, with 11 bases separating them. This CDR3 comprises 12 residues. CDR3 bases: TGTGCCAGCACCCGGGGGGGGTATGGCTACACCTTC. This translates into CASTRGGYGYTF.

This chain links TRBV4-1 with TRBJ2-4; D unresolved. Germline values: CDR1 MGHRA, CDR2 YSYEKL. The CDR3 sequence is 15 residues long. Trimming cost V 0 bases and J 0 bases, with 6 bases left between them. The CDR3 DNA is TGCGCCAGCAGCCAAGATTACCTAGCCAAAAACATTCAGTACTTC. Protein product: CASSQDYLAKNIQYF.

In this sample, this clonotype turned up many times. This chain links TRBV2 with TRBJ1-1, with D uncertain. Germline CDR1 reads SNHLY; CDR2 reads FYNNEI. The germline V and J ends were trimmed by 6 bases and 0 bases, with 8 bases remaining between them. The CDR3 consists of 13 residues. The CDR3 here is CASSPEMNTEAFF. CDR3 DNA sequence: TGTGCCAGCAGCCCCGAAATGAACACTGAAGCTTTCTTT.

This clonotype was counted many times. The chain links TRBV6-2 or TRBV6-3 to TRBJ2-5, with 7 bases aligning to TRBD1. The CDR3 is 15 amino acids. The V gene end was trimmed by 4 bases and the J gene end by 5 bases; junction bases not matched to a gene: 10. CDR1 is MNHEY, CDR2 SVGEGT, per germline. CDR3 in amino acids: CASSSPGTVKETQYF. In DNA, the CDR3 is TGTGCCAGCAGTTCCCCCGGGACAGTCAAGGAGACCCAGTACTTC.

As to this clonotype: Mismatch with germline at one junction end may stem from a read error. CDR3 DNA sequence: TGTGTCAGCAGTTCTTCAGGGACCCTGAATTCACCCCTCCACTTT. As protein: CVSSSSGTLNSPLHF. V and J are TRBV6-5 and TRBJ1-6; a weak D match, TRBD1 (5 bases). Germline V gene sequence: CDR1 MNHEY, CDR2 SVGAGI. The CDR3 contains 15 residues.

This clonotype was seen a few times. The V call is TRBV29-1, the J call TRBJ2-6; the match to TRBD1 covers 8 bases. This CDR3 has 17 residues. The trim removed 3 bases at V and 1 base at J, leaving 8 bases unmatched. Per germline, CDR1 SQVTM and CDR2 ANQGSEA. The CDR3 sequence is CSVEGDRKRSGANVLTF. CDR3 in DNA: TGCAGCGTTGAGGGGGACAGGAAACGATCTGGGGCCAACGTCCTGACTTTC.

V gene TRBV5-1 combines with J gene TRBJ1-1; the D gene is possibly TRBD1 (5 bases). Trimming removed 4 bases from V and 4 bases from J, with 17 bases in between. CDR3 length: 15 residues. The germline V gene has CDR1 SGHRS and CDR2 YFSETQ. The CDR3 protein is CASSRAGAQGTEAFF. For the CDR3, the DNA is TGCGCCAGCAGCAGAGCCGGGGCCCAAGGCACTGAAGCTTTCTTT.

The CDR3 loop reads CASTTRSQRGGSYNEQYF. The CDR3, as DNA: TGTGCCAGCACAACCCGATCCCAGCGGGGGGGCTCCTACAATGAGCAGTACTTC. V and J are TRBV6-2 or TRBV6-3 and TRBJ2-7, with TRBD2 matching over 10 bases. Unmatched junction bases numbered 22, after V lost 7 bases and J lost 7 bases. CDR3 length: 18 amino acids. CDR1 MNHEY and CDR2 SVGEGT come from the germline V gene.

This clonotype has just a few counts. The chain combines TRBV29-1 with TRBJ1-5; D possibly corresponds to TRBD1 (5 bases). Deletions cut 4 bases from V and 7 bases from J, with 11 bases between. This CDR3 spans 12 amino acids. The germline CDR1 and CDR2 sequences are SQVTM and ANQGSEA. CDR3 coding DNA: TGCAGCGTTGGGGCGTGGGACCAGCCCCAGCATTTT. This sequence encodes CSVGAWDQPQHF.

The chain recombines TRBV6-2 or TRBV6-3 with TRBJ2-1; 8 bases match TRBD1. Germline values: CDR1 MNHEY, CDR2 SVGEGT. The junction had 6 bases not matched to a gene; V was cut back by 4 bases and J by 4 bases. CDR3 length: 15 amino acids. The CDR3 loop is CASSWGGQGYNEQFF. The CDR3 coding sequence is TGTGCCAGCAGTTGGGGCGGACAGGGTTACAATGAGCAGTTCTTC.

This clonotype has a handful of counts. The chain has TRBV25-1 and TRBJ2-2; maybe TRBD1 (5 bases). The CDR3 has 14 amino acids. Germline CDR1 and CDR2: MGHDK and SYGVNS. Trimming shortened V by 5 bases and J by 5 bases, and 12 bases separated the two germline ends. CDR3 loop: CASSFSGLTGELFF. CDR3 sequence (DNA): TGTGCCAGCAGTTTCTCAGGGTTAACCGGGGAGCTGTTTTTT. Based on the CDR3 plus reference TRBV25-1 and TRBJ2-2, the full variable domain is EADIYQTPRYLVIGTGKKITLECSQTMGHDKMYWYQQDPGMELHLIHYSYGVNSTEKGDLSSESTVSRIRTEHFPLTLESARPSHTSQYLCASSFSGLTGELFFGEGSRLTVL.

The genes are TRBV2 and TRBJ1-5, with a weak D call TRBD1 (6 bases). The CDR3 has 15 amino acids. Germline values: CDR1 SNHLY, CDR2 FYNNEI. The V end was cut by 6 bases, the J end by 2 bases, with 14 bases between. The CDR3 spells CASRPQDSGNQPQHF. The CDR3, as DNA: TGTGCCAGCAGGCCTCAGGACAGCGGCAATCAGCCCCAGCATTTT.

Concerning this clonotype itself: Relative to the germline gene, one junction end is altered; a read error may explain this. The chain employs TRBV20-1 and TRBJ2-6; a possible D gene is TRBD1 (5 bases). CDR1 is DFQATT, CDR2 SNEGSKA, per germline (reference sequence). The CDR3 totals 14 residues. CDR3 loop: CSASPGSGANVPTF. In DNA, the CDR3 is TGCAGTGCTAGCCCAGGCTCTGGGGCCAACGTCCCGACTTTC.

This clonotype was observed a few times. The J gene is TRBJ2-2, the V gene TRBV29-1, with 9 bases aligning to TRBD1. Trimming removed 7 bases from V and 3 bases from J; junction bases left unmatched: 6. Germline V gives CDR1 SQVTM, CDR2 ANQGSEA. The CDR3 runs to 14 residues. The CDR3 loop reads CSADRGWDTGELFF. The CDR3 DNA follows: TGCAGCGCTGACAGGGGGTGGGACACCGGGGAGCTGTTTTTT.

A few counts support this clonotype. The V and J genes are TRBV20-1 and TRBJ2-3, with D perhaps assigned TRBD1 or TRBD2 (5 bases each). The CDR3 has 16 amino acids. Germline-derived CDR1 and CDR2 are DFQATT and SNEGSKA (reference sequence). The V gene lost 6 bases and the J gene lost 0 bases, with 19 bases spanning the gap. CDR3: CSAFSVGPGSTDTQYF. The CDR3 nucleotides read TGCAGTGCCTTTTCGGTGGGACCTGGGAGCACAGATACGCAGTATTTT.

Points on this clonotype: Compared with germline, one end of the junction differs, possibly owing to a read error. This chain uses TRBV5-1 with TRBJ2-1; 15 nucleotides align to TRBD2. Germline V gene data show CDR1 as SGHRS and CDR2 as YFSETQ. The CDR3 covers 15 residues. This CDR3 is CANSPGLAGGNEQFF. DNA for the CDR3: TGCGCCAACAGCCCGGGACTAGCGGGGGGTAATGAGCAGTTCTTC.

In its sample, this clonotype was seen once. J is TRBJ1-3 and V is TRBV20-1, with TRBD1 matching over 8 bases. This CDR3 has 17 residues. CDR1 is DFQATT and CDR2 is SNEGSKA in the germline V gene (reference sequence). V gave up 1 base and J gave up 3 bases; unmatched junction bases: 11. The DNA for the CDR3 is TGCAGTGCTAGAGCCCCCAGGACAGGGAGAAATGGAAACACCATATATTTT. Its translation is CSARAPRTGRNGNTIYF.

This clonotype was observed a few times. The chain couples TRBV12-3 or TRBV12-4 to TRBJ2-7; D possibly corresponds to TRBD1 (7 bases). Trimming took off 2 bases at V and 3 bases at J, with 11 bases between the two ends. This CDR3 spans 14 amino acids. The DNA of the CDR3 is TGTGCCAGCAGTTTATGGCAGGGGGGCTACGAGCAGTACTTC. Its protein is CASSLWQGGYEQYF.

The CDR3 region is CASSSDDWGPYGYTF. CDR3 in DNA: TGTGCCAGCAGCTCAGATGACTGGGGTCCCTATGGCTACACCTTC. The V call is TRBV11-2, the J call TRBJ1-2, with no clear D. Between the trimmed V and J ends, which lost 4 bases and 4 bases, there was a span of 16 bases. Germline V gene data show CDR1 as SGHAT and CDR2 as FQNNGV. CDR3 size: 15 residues.

The rearrangement uses TRBV12-3 or TRBV12-4 and TRBJ2-1, with D unresolved. This CDR3 is 14 amino acids long. Trimming removed 6 bases from V and 13 bases from J, with 22 bases in between. The CDR3 DNA follows: TGTGCCAGCAGCCACAGAGTCCTGAGAGAGACCCAGTTCTTC. Translating gives CASSHRVLRETQFF.

The sample holds one count of this clonotype. The CDR3 here is CASSYSGPAGSNEQFF. The DNA for the CDR3 is TGTGCCAGCAGTTACTCGGGTCCAGCGGGGTCAAATGAGCAGTTCTTC. V is TRBV6-2 or TRBV6-3 and J is TRBJ2-1; TRBD2 matches 7 bases. The length of the CDR3 is 16 residues. CDR1 and CDR2 from the germline V gene are MNHEY and SVGEGT. Trimming took 0 bases from V and 7 from J; bases not matched to a gene: 9.

There are a few counts of this clonotype. This sequence joins TRBV6-1 and TRBJ1-2; D is ambiguous. The V gene lost 6 bases and the J gene lost 4 bases, with 6 bases spanning the gap. The length of the CDR3 is 11 residues. Germline CDR1 and CDR2: MNHNS and SASEGT. The CDR3 reads CASSQVYGYTF. For the CDR3, the DNA is TGTGCCAGCAGCCAAGTCTATGGCTACACCTTC.

Here the CDR3 reads CASSLVTGPVAEQFF. For the CDR3, the DNA is TGCGCCAGCAGCTTGGTAACAGGGCCTGTTGCTGAGCAGTTCTTC. The chain employs TRBV5-1 and TRBJ2-1; D possibly corresponds to TRBD1 (6 bases). The CDR3 length is 15 residues. CDR1 and CDR2 from the germline V gene are SGHRS and YFSETQ. The V and J ends lost 0 bases and 9 bases respectively, with 16 bases between them.